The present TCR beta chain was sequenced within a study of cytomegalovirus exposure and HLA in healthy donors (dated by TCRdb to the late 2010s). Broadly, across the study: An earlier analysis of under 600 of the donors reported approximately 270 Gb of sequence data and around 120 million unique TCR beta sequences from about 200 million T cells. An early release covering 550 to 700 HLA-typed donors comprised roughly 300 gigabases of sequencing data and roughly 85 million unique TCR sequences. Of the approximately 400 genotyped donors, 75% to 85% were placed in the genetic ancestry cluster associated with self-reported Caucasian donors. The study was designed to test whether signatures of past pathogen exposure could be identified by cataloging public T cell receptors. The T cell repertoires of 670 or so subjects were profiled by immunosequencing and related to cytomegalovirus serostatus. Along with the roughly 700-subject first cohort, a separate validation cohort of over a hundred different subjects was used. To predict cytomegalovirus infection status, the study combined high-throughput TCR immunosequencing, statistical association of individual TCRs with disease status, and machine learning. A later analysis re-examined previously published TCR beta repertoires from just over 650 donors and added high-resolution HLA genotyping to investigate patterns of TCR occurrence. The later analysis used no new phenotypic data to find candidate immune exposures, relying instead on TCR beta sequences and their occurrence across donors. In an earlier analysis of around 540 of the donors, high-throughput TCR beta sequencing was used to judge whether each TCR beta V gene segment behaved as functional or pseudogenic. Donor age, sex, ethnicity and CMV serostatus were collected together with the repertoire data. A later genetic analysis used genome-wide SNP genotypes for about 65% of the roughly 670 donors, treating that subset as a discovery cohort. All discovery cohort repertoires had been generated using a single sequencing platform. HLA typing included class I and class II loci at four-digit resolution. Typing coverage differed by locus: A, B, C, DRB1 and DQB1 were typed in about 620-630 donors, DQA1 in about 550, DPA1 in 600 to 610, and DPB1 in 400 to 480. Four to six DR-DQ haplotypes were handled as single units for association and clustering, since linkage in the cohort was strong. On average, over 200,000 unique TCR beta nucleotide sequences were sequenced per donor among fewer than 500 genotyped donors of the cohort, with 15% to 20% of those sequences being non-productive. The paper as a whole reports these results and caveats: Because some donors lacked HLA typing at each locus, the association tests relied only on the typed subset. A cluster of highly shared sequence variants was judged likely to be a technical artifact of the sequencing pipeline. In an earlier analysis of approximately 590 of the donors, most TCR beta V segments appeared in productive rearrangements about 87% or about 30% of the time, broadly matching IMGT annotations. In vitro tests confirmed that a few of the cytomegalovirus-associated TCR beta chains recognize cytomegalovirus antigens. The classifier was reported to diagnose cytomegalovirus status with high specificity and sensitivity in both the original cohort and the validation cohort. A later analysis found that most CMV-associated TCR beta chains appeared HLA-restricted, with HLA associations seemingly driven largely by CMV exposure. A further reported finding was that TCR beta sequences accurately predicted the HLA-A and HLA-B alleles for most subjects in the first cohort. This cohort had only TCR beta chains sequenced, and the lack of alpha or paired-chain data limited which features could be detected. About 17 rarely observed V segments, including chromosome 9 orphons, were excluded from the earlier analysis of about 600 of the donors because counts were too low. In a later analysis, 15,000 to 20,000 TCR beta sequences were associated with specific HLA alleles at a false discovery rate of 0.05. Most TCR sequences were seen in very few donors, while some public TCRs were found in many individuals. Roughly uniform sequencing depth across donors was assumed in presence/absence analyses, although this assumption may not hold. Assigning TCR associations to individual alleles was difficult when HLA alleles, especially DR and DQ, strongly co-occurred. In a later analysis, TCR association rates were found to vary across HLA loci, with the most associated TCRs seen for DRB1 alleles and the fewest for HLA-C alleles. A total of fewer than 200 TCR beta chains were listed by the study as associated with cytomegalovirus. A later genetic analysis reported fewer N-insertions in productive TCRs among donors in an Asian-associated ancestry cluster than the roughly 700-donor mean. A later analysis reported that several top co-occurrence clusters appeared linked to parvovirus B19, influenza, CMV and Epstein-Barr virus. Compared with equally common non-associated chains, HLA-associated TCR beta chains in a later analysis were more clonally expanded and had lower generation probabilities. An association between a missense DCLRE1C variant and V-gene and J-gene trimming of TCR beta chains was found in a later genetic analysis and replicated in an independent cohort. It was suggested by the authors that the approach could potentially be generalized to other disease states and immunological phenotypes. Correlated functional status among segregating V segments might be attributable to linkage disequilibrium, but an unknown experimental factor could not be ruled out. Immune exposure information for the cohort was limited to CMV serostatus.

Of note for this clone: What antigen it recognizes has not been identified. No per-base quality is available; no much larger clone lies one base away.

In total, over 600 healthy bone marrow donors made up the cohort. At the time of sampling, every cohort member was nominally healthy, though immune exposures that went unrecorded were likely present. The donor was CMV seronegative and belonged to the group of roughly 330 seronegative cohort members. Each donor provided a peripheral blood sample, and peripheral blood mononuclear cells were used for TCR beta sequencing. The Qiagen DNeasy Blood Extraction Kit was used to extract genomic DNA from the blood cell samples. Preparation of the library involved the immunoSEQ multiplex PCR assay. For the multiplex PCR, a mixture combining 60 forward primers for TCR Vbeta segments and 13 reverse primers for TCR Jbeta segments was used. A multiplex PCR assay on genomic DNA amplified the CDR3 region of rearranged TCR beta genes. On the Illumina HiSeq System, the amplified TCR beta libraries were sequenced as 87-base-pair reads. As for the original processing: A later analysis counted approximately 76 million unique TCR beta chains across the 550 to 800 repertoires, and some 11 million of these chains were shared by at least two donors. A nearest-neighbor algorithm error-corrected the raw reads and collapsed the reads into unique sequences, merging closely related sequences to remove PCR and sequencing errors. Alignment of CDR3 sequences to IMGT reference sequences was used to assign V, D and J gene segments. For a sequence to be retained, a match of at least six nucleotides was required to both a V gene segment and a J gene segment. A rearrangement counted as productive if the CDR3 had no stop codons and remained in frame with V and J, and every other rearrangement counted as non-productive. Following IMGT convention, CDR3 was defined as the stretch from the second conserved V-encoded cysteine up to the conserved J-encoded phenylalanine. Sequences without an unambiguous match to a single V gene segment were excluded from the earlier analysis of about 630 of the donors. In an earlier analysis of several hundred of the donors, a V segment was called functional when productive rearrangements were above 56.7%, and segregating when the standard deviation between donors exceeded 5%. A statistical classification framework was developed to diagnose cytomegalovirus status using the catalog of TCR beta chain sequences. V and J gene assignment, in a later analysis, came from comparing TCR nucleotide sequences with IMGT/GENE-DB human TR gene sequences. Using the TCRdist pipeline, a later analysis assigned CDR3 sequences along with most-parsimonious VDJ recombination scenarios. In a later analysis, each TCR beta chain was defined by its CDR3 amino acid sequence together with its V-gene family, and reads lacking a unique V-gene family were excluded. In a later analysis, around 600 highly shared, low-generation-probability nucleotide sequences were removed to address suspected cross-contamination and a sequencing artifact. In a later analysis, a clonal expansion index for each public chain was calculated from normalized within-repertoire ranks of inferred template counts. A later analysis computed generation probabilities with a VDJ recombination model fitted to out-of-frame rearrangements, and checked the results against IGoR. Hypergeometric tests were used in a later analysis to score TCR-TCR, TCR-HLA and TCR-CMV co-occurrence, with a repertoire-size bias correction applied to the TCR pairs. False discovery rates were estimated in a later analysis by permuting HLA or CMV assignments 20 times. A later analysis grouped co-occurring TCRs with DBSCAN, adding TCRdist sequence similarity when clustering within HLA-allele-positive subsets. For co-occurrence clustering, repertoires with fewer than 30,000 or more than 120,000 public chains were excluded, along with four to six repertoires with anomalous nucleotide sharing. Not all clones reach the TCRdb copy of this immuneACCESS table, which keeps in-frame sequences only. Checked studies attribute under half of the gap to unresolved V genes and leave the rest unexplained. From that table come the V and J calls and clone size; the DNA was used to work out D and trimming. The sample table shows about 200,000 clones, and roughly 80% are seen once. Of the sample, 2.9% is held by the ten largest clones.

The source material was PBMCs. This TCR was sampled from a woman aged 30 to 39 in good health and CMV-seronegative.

The nucleotides read TGTGCCATCAGTGAGTCGCGTTTCGGACTAAAGTACAATGAGCAGTTCTTC. Translated, it gives CAISESRFGLKYNEQFF. The sequence joins TRBV10-3 to TRBJ2-1, with TRBD2 tentatively as D gene (6 bases match). V drops 0 bases and J drops 4 bases, leaving 16 bases in between. The germline V gene gives CDR1 as ENHRY and CDR2 as SYGVKD. Reading from cysteine to phenylalanine, the CDR3 counts 17 amino acids. The DNA shown is the 51-base CDR3, in frame from base 1.